Shown below are 3 T cell receptor beta chains from a single sample sequenced in a study of cytomegalovirus exposure and HLA in healthy donors. It was with 60 Vbeta and 13 Jbeta primers that the PCR ran. Only in-frame clones appear in the TCRdb table, and some are missing; sequencing was by immunoSEQ multiplex PCR. The data contain about 150,000 clones, more than 75% of them singletons. The sample comprised PBMCs. The receptors here all came from a man aged 35-49 years in good health and CMV-seronegative.

The genes are TRBV6-5 and TRBJ1-1; D is unresolved. With 6 bases removed from V and 6 bases from J, the gap between germline ends came to 14 bases. CDR1 and CDR2 from the germline V gene are MNHEY and SVGAGI. The CDR3 is 13 residues long. CDR3 amino acids: CASSHSREAEAFF. CDR3 bases: TGTGCCAGCAGCCACTCAAGGGAGGCTGAAGCTTTCTTT.

This clone was found once. This rearrangement joins TRBV7-6 to TRBJ2-7; tentative D call: TRBD2 (6 bases). Germline CDR1 and CDR2: SGHVS and FNYEAQ. The V gene lost 4 bases and the J gene lost 3 bases, with 22 bases spanning the gap. The CDR3 runs 17 residues. CDR3 bases: TGTGCCAGCAGCTCCCCGGGGGATCGGCCAAGGGACTACGAGCAGTACTTC. Translation gives CASSSPGDRPRDYEQYF.

The chain combines TRBV19 with TRBJ2-7; 8 nucleotides align to TRBD2. The ends lost 4 bases at V and 0 bases at J; junction bases unmatched: 2. The CDR3 contains 14 residues. The germline V gene encodes CDR1 LNHDA and CDR2 SQIVND (reference sequence). Here the CDR3 DNA reads TGTGCCAGTAGTAAACTAGCGGACTCCTACGAGCAGTACTTC. Protein sequence: CASSKLADSYEQYF.